The rows below give T cell receptor beta chains drawn from one sample of a study of T cells after yellow fever vaccination. TCRdb ran MiXCR on the 5' RACE reads and lists one entry per CDR3 protein. The repertoire holds around 310,000 distinct CDR3 sequences, approximately 4% seen once, with roughly a quarter in the top ten. The sample consisted of PBMCs, taken 5 days after the yellow fever booster vaccination. The receptor source for this set is a man between 18 and 29 years old who received the YFV17D yellow fever vaccine. Each CDR3 is given with its conserved first and last residue. The D gene is left open where the match is weak. Rows give clone size only sometimes, using once, few, many, or a class for an expanded clone.

clone_size,v_call,j_call,d_call,cdr3_nt,cdr3_aa
few,TRBV6-5,TRBJ2-3,NA,TGTGCCAGCAACCAGGGGGGTACGCAGTATTTT,CASNQGGTQYF
many,TRBV7-2,TRBJ2-5,TRBD1,TGTGCCAGCAGCCGGAGGGGCGGGACAGGGGTTGAGACCCAGTACTTC,CASSRRGGTGVETQYF
NA,TRBV6-5,TRBJ1-5,TRBD1,TGTGCCAGCAGAAAAATGACAGGGGGCGGCAATCAGCCCCAGCATTTT,CASRKMTGGGNQPQHF
few,TRBV5-4,TRBJ2-3,NA,TGTGCCAGCAGCTCCGCGGCGGCCCGCACAGATACGCAGTATTTT,CASSSAAARTDTQYF
NA,TRBV4-1,TRBJ2-3,NA,TGCGCCAGCAGCCGGGAAAGGGGCATAGATACGCAGTATTTT,CASSRERGIDTQYF
few,TRBV7-9,TRBJ1-1,NA,TGTGCCAGCAGAACCAGGGAGAGCACGAACACTGAAGCTTTCTTT,CASRTRESTNTEAFF
few,TRBV5-6,TRBJ1-5,NA,TGTGCCAGCAGCTTGCGGGGGGGAGGCAATCAGCCCCAGCATTTT,CASSLRGGGNQPQHF
NA,TRBV5-1,TRBJ2-3,NA,TGCGCCACCGAGGGGGAGGGGACAGATACGCAGTATTTT,CATEGEGTDTQYF
few,TRBV5-1,TRBJ2-5,TRBD2,TGCGCCAGCAACCCTAGCGGGGGGGCATTCGAGACCCAGTACTTC,CASNPSGGAFETQYF
many,TRBV5-1,TRBJ1-2,TRBD1,TGCGCCAGCAGCCAGGGACAGTCTTCTAACTATGGCTACACCTTC,CASSQGQSSNYGYTF
NA,TRBV4-3,TRBJ2-2,NA,TGCGCCAGCAACCAAGCTTTTCTGGGCCCGAACACCGGGGAGCTGTTTTTT,CASNQAFLGPNTGELFF
many,TRBV7-2,TRBJ2-6,NA,TGTGCCAGCAGCTTAGCTGGGGCCAACGTCCTGACTTTC,CASSLAGANVLTF
few,TRBV25-1,TRBJ1-2,NA,TGTGCCAGCAGTGAACGTCCCGTCTTGGGGAACCTTAACTATGGCTACACCTTC,CASSERPVLGNLNYGYTF
few,TRBV7-2,TRBJ1-1,NA,TGTGCCAGCAGCTTGGGGTTTAGCGGCACTGAAGCTTTCTTT,CASSLGFSGTEAFF
NA,TRBV6-2/TRBV6-3,TRBJ2-1,NA,TGTGCCAGCAGTTACGGGGGGGCCAGGGCGCGGGAGCAGTTCTTC,CASSYGGARAREQFF
many,TRBV9,TRBJ2-3,TRBD2,TGTGCCAGCAGCGGCCCAGCGGGGGGCTTGGATACGCAGTATTTT,CASSGPAGGLDTQYF
NA,TRBV7-3,TRBJ2-1,NA,TGTGCCAGCAGCTCGTATGGGAATGAGCAGTTCTTC,CASSSYGNEQFF
NA,TRBV5-1,TRBJ1-1,NA,TGCGCCAGCAGAGGGGAGGATATCACTGAAGCTTTCTTT,CASRGEDITEAFF
NA,TRBV29-1,TRBJ1-2,NA,TGCAGCGTTGGTAGTGTTGTAAAGGCGGATCTTTCCTATGGCTACACCTTC,CSVGSVVKADLSYGYTF
few,TRBV6-5,TRBJ2-7,TRBD1,TGTGCCAGCAGCTCGACTGGGACAGGGAGTTGGTACGAGCAGTACTTC,CASSSTGTGSWYEQYF
NA,TRBV11-2,TRBJ1-1,NA,TGTGCCAGCAGCTCAAGCTGGGCCACTGAAGCTTTCTTT,CASSSSWATEAFF
NA,TRBV4-3,TRBJ2-5,TRBD1,TGCGCCAGCAGCCACGATACGACCGGGACAGGAAAAGAGACCCAGTACTTC,CASSHDTTGTGKETQYF
many,TRBV7-2,TRBJ2-4,TRBD1,TGTGCCAGCAGCCTCCCCGGTGGGACAGGGGGTCAGTACTTC,CASSLPGGTGGQYF
NA,TRBV10-1,TRBJ2-6,NA,TGCGCCAGCAGTGATGCTGTTGGGGCCAACGTCCTGACTTTC,CASSDAVGANVLTF
many,TRBV4-2,TRBJ2-5,TRBD2,TGTGCCAGCAGCCCGACTAGCGGGGCCGAGACCCAGTACTTC,CASSPTSGAETQYF
NA,TRBV20-1,TRBJ1-1,NA,TGCAGTGCTAGAATGACAGGACGGGTGAACACTGAAGCTTTCTTT,CSARMTGRVNTEAFF
many,TRBV5-1,TRBJ2-1,NA,TGCGCCAGCGCGCCGGGGGCGACTTACAATGAGCAGTTCTTC,CASAPGATYNEQFF
NA,TRBV12-3/TRBV12-4,TRBJ1-1,NA,TGTGCCAGCAGTCCCCCCTTCCCGTCCCCTGAAGCTTTCTTT,CASSPPFPSPEAFF
few,TRBV29-1,TRBJ1-1,NA,TGCAGCGTTGTCGGCAGGACGAACACTGAAGCTTTCTTT,CSVVGRTNTEAFF
NA,TRBV29-1,TRBJ1-2,NA,TGCAGCGTTGCCGGGGTGTTCGACTACACCTTC,CSVAGVFDYTF
many,TRBV7-2,TRBJ1-5,TRBD1,TGTGCCAGCAGCTCGGCGGGACAGACGTATCAGCCCCAGCATTTT,CASSSAGQTYQPQHF
few,TRBV12-3/TRBV12-4,TRBJ1-5,NA,TGTGCCAGCAGTCCCGGGGAGCTCAGGGTTCAGCCCCAGCATTTT,CASSPGELRVQPQHF
many,TRBV29-1,TRBJ2-4,TRBD1,TGCAGCGTAGTAGACAGGGGGCATCAGTACTTC,CSVVDRGHQYF
many,TRBV7-2,TRBJ1-2,NA,TGTGCCAGCAGCTTAGTTCGGGGGGCGCAGGGCTACACCTTC,CASSLVRGAQGYTF
many,TRBV4-2,TRBJ2-5,NA,TGTGCCAGCAGCCAGAATCTTGGGCAAGAGACCCAGTACTTC,CASSQNLGQETQYF
few,TRBV15,TRBJ1-2,NA,TGTGCCACCAGCAGTAGGGGGGCAGGGTATGGCTACACCTTC,CATSSRGAGYGYTF
many,TRBV11-2,TRBJ2-2,NA,TGTGCCAGCAGCTTACGGAGGGACGGGGAGCTGTTTTTT,CASSLRRDGELFF
many,TRBV7-2,TRBJ1-1,TRBD1,TGTGCCAGCAGCCCCAGGGGGCAGGCGAACACTGAAGCTTTCTTT,CASSPRGQANTEAFF
NA,TRBV6-5,TRBJ2-2,NA,TGTGCCAGCAGCCGATACGGGAACACCGGGGAGCTGTTTTTT,CASSRYGNTGELFF
NA,TRBV11-2,TRBJ2-1,NA,TGTGCCAGCAGCTTATTCCGGGGCGGGACAGCTTACAATGAGCAGTTCTTC,CASSLFRGGTAYNEQFF
few,TRBV5-1,TRBJ2-7,NA,TGCGCCAGCAGCTTGTCGGGGGGCTTGAAGGCAGTGAACGAGCAGTACTTC,CASSLSGGLKAVNEQYF
NA,TRBV14,TRBJ2-1,NA,TGTGCCAGCAGCCACGGCCCCTATGAGCAGTTCTTC,CASSHGPYEQFF
NA,TRBV4-1,TRBJ1-5,NA,TGCGCCAGCAGCCAATCTCCAGCTAATAGCAATCAGCCCCAGCATTTT,CASSQSPANSNQPQHF
NA,TRBV27,TRBJ2-3,NA,TGTGCCAGCAGAGGACAGACCTCTAGCACAGATACGCAGTATTTT,CASRGQTSSTDTQYF
few,TRBV5-4,TRBJ2-1,NA,TGTGCCAGCAGCTTGCGGGCAGCAGTATACAATGAGCAGTTCTTC,CASSLRAAVYNEQFF
many,TRBV12-3/TRBV12-4,TRBJ2-7,TRBD1,TGTGCCAGCAGCCTGGGACAGGGGGCCCCCTACGAGCAGTACTTC,CASSLGQGAPYEQYF
few,TRBV7-3,TRBJ2-2,TRBD1,TGTGCCAGCAGCTCTTACAGGGGGCTCGGCGGGGAGCTGTTTTTT,CASSSYRGLGGELFF
many,TRBV5-1,TRBJ2-1,TRBD2,TGCGCCAGCAGCCCCAGACTAGCGGAGAAGAATGAGCAGTTCTTC,CASSPRLAEKNEQFF
many,TRBV29-1,TRBJ1-2,NA,TGCAGCTGCGCAGAGGTTCACTATGGCTACACCTTC,CSCAEVHYGYTF
NA,TRBV6-2/TRBV6-3,TRBJ2-1,NA,TGTGCCAGCAGTTTCCCGCCAGGGGACCCCGCCTCTTACAATGAGCAGTTCTTC,CASSFPPGDPASYNEQFF